This TCR beta chain is drawn from a study of T cells in Graves' hyperthyroidism and ophthalmopathy (dated by TCRdb to the late 2010s). Regarding the research as a whole: Peripheral blood samples were taken at the time of initial diagnosis, prior to any treatment. According to the paper, TCR Vbeta CDR3 sequencing was carried out on over 130 peripheral blood samples, which came from fewer than 50 ophthalmopathy, some 73 hyperthyroidism and about 17 progressor patients. The study also compared thyroid tissue and blood T-cell repertoires from several Graves' hyperthyroidism patients. The roughly 100 discovery patients were randomly divided into training and test sets at a 7:3 ratio. Following sampling, methimazole starting at 30 mg daily was given to hyperthyroidism patients, and high-dose intravenous methylprednisolone was given to ophthalmopathy patients. Whether ophthalmopathy could be predicted prospectively was tested in an independent validation cohort made up of about 20 hyperthyroidism patients plus 17 patients who later progressed to ophthalmopathy. A discovery cohort of roughly 100 patients, about 40 with Graves' ophthalmopathy and approximately 55 with stable Graves' hyperthyroidism, was used to find distinguishing TCR V-J signatures. Paper-wide results and their limitations: In validation, the model predicted progression to ophthalmopathy a median of roughly 6.2 months before onset, with approximately 68% sensitivity and about 72% specificity. Sample size was not statistically predetermined, and investigators were not blinded to group allocation. Blood samples also contained most of the expanded thyroid clonotypes (frequency above 0.001), which suggests that blood repertoires may reflect thyroid immune responses. Ophthalmopathy was separated from stable hyperthyroidism by a 13 V-J signature model, with around 90% sensitivity and about 81% specificity obtained in cross-validation and 80%/75% obtained in testing.

The trim is 6 bases for V and 4 bases for J, with a gap of 15 bases between the germline ends. From the cysteine up to the phenylalanine, the CDR3 has a length of 14 residues. Only CDR3 DNA remains: 42 bases, in frame from the first base. TCR beta CDR3 regions were amplified from RNA transcripts. A first-round RT-PCR of the TCR CDR3 used the HTBI primer set with the Qiagen OneStep RT-PCR kit. Libraries were constructed in a second round of multiplex PCR, after which size selection and purification were performed. Sequencing of the libraries was done on an Illumina HiSeq2000 using paired-end 100 bp reads. Concerning the study's data processing: SOAPnuke was used to process the raw data, removing reads that contained adapters or uncalled bases, had a mean Phred below 15, or lacked an exact match to the constant primer or identifier. COPE v1.2.5 was used to merge high-quality paired reads, and clonotypes were defined as unique nucleotide sequences. Clonotypes were aligned to IMGT TRBV, TRBD and TRBJ reference segments using MiTCR v1.1. Analysis was restricted to V-J combinations with a frequency above 0.0001, which covered 99% to 99.2% of repertoires. A TCS score was defined as the ratio between F50 (clonal expansion) and ExV (chaos), using BLOSUM62-based TCRdist between CDR3 peptides within each V-J. Welch's t-statistics and random forest reduced roughly 540 V-J features to some 14, which were used in a naive Bayes classifier (R e1071). TCRdb itself trimmed the public reads at Q25 with fastp, ran MiXCR and retained productive beta chains. Every entry covers one CDR3 protein and lists the most common genes and DNA from its rows. The authors' filters were not applied to this entry. For this sample there are fewer than 500,000 distinct CDR3 sequences; roughly 12% appear just once. The ten largest clones represent roughly 20% of the sample.

The hyperthyroidism patients were between 18 and 65 years old and newly diagnosed, with a disease duration of less than 2 months. Patients with uncontrolled infections, other autoimmune diseases, pregnancy or lactation were excluded. Clinical symptoms, serum thyroxine and TRAb, thyroid ultrasound, and orbital computed tomography formed the basis for the diagnoses. Blood from progressor patients was collected at the time of first diagnosis with hyperthyroidism, before any ophthalmopathy symptoms had appeared. Ficoll-Paque density gradient centrifugation was used to isolate PBMCs from 8.5 to 10 ml of fresh peripheral blood. Patients classed as progressors first received a Graves' hyperthyroidism diagnosis and then went on to develop ophthalmopathy during follow-up. Total RNA was extracted with Trizol reagent, and quality was checked on an Agilent 2100 Bioanalyzer. Details on this clonotype: Which antigen it targets is not known. Base quality data are lacking; no much larger clone is found one base away.

The origin of this receptor is a man aged 25-45 years with Graves' hyperthyroidism that later progressed to Graves' ophthalmopathy. The sequence is built from TRBV12-3 or TRBV12-4 and TRBJ1-1; the D gene is possibly TRBD1, with 6 bases matching. The sequencing input was blood. At the DNA level, the sequence is TGTGCCAGCAGCCAAACAGGGTATGGCACTGAAGCTTTCTTT. It encodes CASSQTGYGTEAFF.